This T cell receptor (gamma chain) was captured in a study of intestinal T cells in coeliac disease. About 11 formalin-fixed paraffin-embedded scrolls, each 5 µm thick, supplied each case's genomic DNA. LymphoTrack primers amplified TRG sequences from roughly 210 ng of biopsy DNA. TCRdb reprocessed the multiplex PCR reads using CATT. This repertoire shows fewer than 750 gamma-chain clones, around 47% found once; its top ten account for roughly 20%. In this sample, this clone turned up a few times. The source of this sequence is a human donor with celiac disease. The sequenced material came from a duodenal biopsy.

The CDR3 region is CATWDGARKLF. In DNA form, the CDR3 reads TGTGCCACCTGGGACGGGGCTAGGAAACTCTTT. This rearrangement joins TRGV2 to TRGJ1 or TRGJ2. Germline CDR1 is EGSNGY and CDR2 is YDSYNSKV. This CDR3 is 11 amino acids long. J was trimmed by 12 bases and V by 0 bases; bases with no gene match: 5.